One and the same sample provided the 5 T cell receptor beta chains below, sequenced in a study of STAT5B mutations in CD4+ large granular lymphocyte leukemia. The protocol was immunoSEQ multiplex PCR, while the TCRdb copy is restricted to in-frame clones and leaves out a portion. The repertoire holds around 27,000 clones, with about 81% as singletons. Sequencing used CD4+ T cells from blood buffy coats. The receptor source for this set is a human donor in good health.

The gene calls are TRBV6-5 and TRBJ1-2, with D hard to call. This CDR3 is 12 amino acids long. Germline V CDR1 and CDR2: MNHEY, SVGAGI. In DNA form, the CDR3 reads TGTGCGACGAGGCAGGAAGACTATGGCTACACCTTC. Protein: CATRQEDYGYTF.

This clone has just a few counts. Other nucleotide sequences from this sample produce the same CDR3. CDR3 sequence reads: CASSLFYEQYF. Written as DNA, the CDR3 is TGTGCCAGCAGCTTGTTCTACGAGCAGTACTTC. The chain recombines TRBV5-6 with TRBJ2-7; D is ambiguous. The CDR3 loop spans 11 amino acids. Germline CDR1 and CDR2: SGHDT and YYEEEE. With 1 base removed from V and 3 bases from J, the gap between germline ends came to 2 bases.

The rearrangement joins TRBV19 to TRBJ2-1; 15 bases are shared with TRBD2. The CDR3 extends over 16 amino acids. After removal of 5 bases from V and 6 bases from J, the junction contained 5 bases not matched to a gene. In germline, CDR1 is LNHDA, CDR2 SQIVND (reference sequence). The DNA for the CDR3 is TGTGCCAGTAGTCGGGGACTAGCGGGAGGACTCAATGAGCAGTTCTTC. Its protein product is CASSRGLAGGLNEQFF. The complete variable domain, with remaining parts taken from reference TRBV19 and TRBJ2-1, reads DGGITQSPKYLFRKEGQNVTLSCEQNLNHDAMYWYRQDPGQGLRLIYYSQIVNDFQKGDIAEGYSVSREKKESFPLTVTSAQKNPTAFYLCASSRGLAGGLNEQFFGPGTRLTVL.

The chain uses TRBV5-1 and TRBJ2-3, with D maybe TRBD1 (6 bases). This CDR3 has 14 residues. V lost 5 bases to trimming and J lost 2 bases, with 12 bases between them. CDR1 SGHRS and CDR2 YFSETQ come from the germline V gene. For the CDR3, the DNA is TGCGCCAGCAGGAGTAGGGGGATCACAGATACGCAGTATTTT. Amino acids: CASRSRGITDTQYF.

The CDR3, as DNA: TGTGCCAGCAGTGAGCGAAGGACAGGCGGTGGCTACACCTTC. This sequence encodes CASSERRTGGGYTF. This rearrangement joins TRBV2 to TRBJ1-2; 7 positions match TRBD1. CDR1 is SNHLY, CDR2 FYNNEI, per germline. V gave up 3 bases and J gave up 7 bases; unmatched junction bases: 8. The CDR3 is made up of 14 amino acids. Full variable domain (missing parts from reference TRBV2 and TRBJ1-2): EPEVTQTPSHQVTQMGQEVILRCVPISNHLYFYWYRQILGQKVEFLVSFYNNEISEKSEIFDDQFSVERPDGSNFTLKIRSTKLEDSAMYFCASSERRTGGGYTFGSGTRLTVV.